The 27 T cell receptor beta chains in this list originate from one sample, sequenced in a study of blood T cell repertoires in COVID-19. Only in-frame clones appear in the TCRdb table, and some are missing; sequencing was by immunoSEQ multiplex PCR. Among approximately 380,000 clones listed, around 89% were seen once. The sequenced sample consisted of PBMCs or T cells enriched from blood (not recorded which). These receptors came from a woman under 30 who had recovered from COVID-19.

The rearrangement links TRBV6-5 to TRBJ1-6, with TRBD1 matching 9 bases. The CDR3 has 15 amino acids. From germline, CDR1 is MNHEY and CDR2 SVGAGI. V trimming: 7 bases; J trimming: 9 bases; junction bases outside the gene matches: 10. CDR3: CASTHPDRGTSPLHF. The CDR3 nucleotides are TGTGCCAGCACCCACCCGGACAGGGGTACTTCACCCCTCCACTTT.

Written as DNA, the CDR3 is TGTGCCAGCAGCGTAGGCGGGGCCATCCCTGGCTACACCTTC. Protein sequence: CASSVGGAIPGYTF. The genes are TRBV9 and TRBJ1-2; D possibly corresponds to TRBD1 (5 bases). Deletions cut 0 bases from V and 7 bases from J, with 13 bases between. Per germline, CDR1 SGDLS and CDR2 YYNGEE. The CDR3 consists of 14 residues.

This clone was seen a single time. This rearrangement joins TRBV4-3 to TRBJ2-7, with D possibly being TRBD1 (5 bases). The CDR3 is 13 residues long. CDR1 is LGHNA and CDR2 is YSLEER in the germline V gene. The V gene lost 0 bases and the J gene lost 5 bases, with 8 bases spanning the gap. The CDR3 nucleotides read TGCGCCAGCAGCCAAGATAAGGGGAACGAGCAGTACTTC. Amino acids: CASSQDKGNEQYF.

The chain employs TRBV5-1 and TRBJ2-7, with D maybe TRBD2 (5 bases). The germline CDR1 and CDR2 sequences are SGHRS and YFSETQ. This CDR3 comprises 11 residues. V lost 4 bases, J lost 3 bases, and 5 bases lay in between. The DNA for the CDR3 is TGCGCCAGCAGCGAGGGCTACGAGCAGTACTTC. Translating gives CASSEGYEQYF.

The chain has TRBV30 and TRBJ2-5; TRBD2 matches 9 bases. Looked up from germline, CDR1 is GTSNPN and CDR2 is SVGIG (reference sequence). This CDR3 comprises 14 residues. The ends lost 4 bases at V and 6 bases at J; junction bases unmatched: 9. The chain's CDR3 is CAWTHPAGGKTQYF. In nucleotides, the CDR3 is TGTGCCTGGACCCACCCGGCGGGGGGGAAGACCCAGTACTTC.

This rearrangement joins TRBV14 to TRBJ2-4; 7 bases are a match to TRBD1. The J segment lost 7 bases and the V segment lost 5 bases, leaving 11 bases of the junction unmatched. The CDR3 extends over 15 amino acids. Per the germline V gene, CDR1 is SGHDN and CDR2 is FVKESK. CDR3 sequence: CASSEVVGGWNIQYF. The CDR3, as DNA: TGTGCCAGCAGCGAAGTGGTAGGGGGCTGGAACATTCAGTACTTC.

The chain links TRBV7-8 to TRBJ2-1; 10 positions match TRBD2. The CDR3 spans 15 residues. CDR1 is SGHVS, CDR2 FQNEAQ, per germline. Trimming at V came to 5 bases and at J to 6 bases, leaving 7 bases not matched to a gene. DNA of the CDR3: TGTGCCAGCAGCCCGAGCGGGGGGGCTTTCAATGAGCAGTTCTTC. Translation gives CASSPSGGAFNEQFF.

V usage is TRBV7-2 and J usage is TRBJ2-1, with D perhaps TRBD1 (6 bases). Germline CDR1 reads SGHTA; CDR2 reads FQGNSA. CDR3 length: 15 amino acids. Trimming took 5 bases from V and 1 from J, leaving 12 bases between them. The CDR3 is CASSQQGGSYNEQFF. The CDR3 DNA is TGTGCCAGCAGCCAGCAAGGGGGATCCTACAATGAGCAGTTCTTC.

CDR3 sequence: CASSICGGNTDTQYF. CDR3 in DNA: TGTGCCAGTAGTATTTGCGGGGGAAACACAGATACGCAGTATTTT. This chain uses TRBV19 with TRBJ2-3, with 7 bases identical to TRBD2. The V segment lost 3 bases and the J segment 2 bases; nucleotides outside the gene matches: 5. The CDR3 has 15 amino acids. The germline gives CDR1 LNHDA, CDR2 SQIVND (reference sequence).

The chain links TRBV6-2 or TRBV6-3 to TRBJ1-2; D is undetermined. In germline, CDR1 is MNHEY, CDR2 SVGEGT. CDR3 length equals 14 residues. V lost 5 bases, J lost 1 base, and 11 bases lay in between. The CDR3 spells CASSRDWGNYGYTF. The DNA of the CDR3 is TGTGCCAGCAGTCGGGATTGGGGTAACTATGGCTACACCTTC.

In this sample, this clone turned up a few times. This sequence joins TRBV5-4 and TRBJ2-7; D is unclear. This CDR3 spans 12 amino acids. The V end lost 0 bases, the J end lost 2 bases, and 3 bases lay between the germline ends. Germline loops: CDR1 SGHNT, CDR2 YYREEE (reference sequence). The DNA for the CDR3 is TGTGCCAGCAGCTTGGGCGCCTACGAGCAGTACTTC. This sequence encodes CASSLGAYEQYF. The whole variable domain, remainder taken from reference TRBV5-4 and TRBJ2-7, is ETGVTQSPTHLIKTRGQQVTLRCSSQSGHNTVSWYQQALGQGPQFIFQYYREEENGRGNFPPRFSGLQFPNYSSELNVNALELDDSALYLCASSLGAYEQYFGPGTRLTVT.

In its sample, this clone was seen a few times. The chain couples TRBV5-1 to TRBJ1-4; no clear D gene. V dropped 4 bases and J dropped 8 bases, with 9 bases sitting between them. The V gene's germline CDR1 is SGHRS and CDR2 YFSETQ. The CDR3 extends over 12 amino acids. The CDR3 DNA follows: TGCGCCAGCAGCAAAGACGGGGAAAAACTGTTTTTT. It is translated as CASSKDGEKLFF.

This clone appeared a single time. The chain employs TRBV11-2 and TRBJ1-5; 7 nucleotides align to TRBD1. This CDR3 has 15 amino acids. Trimming at V came to 1 base and at J to 4 bases, leaving 4 bases not matched to a gene. The germline CDR1 and CDR2 sequences are SGHAT and FQNNGV. The CDR3 sequence is CASSLGTGKNQPQHF. DNA for the CDR3: TGTGCCAGCAGCTTAGGGACAGGAAAGAATCAGCCCCAGCATTTT.

This clone was detected only a few times. The rearrangement joins TRBV5-4 to TRBJ2-1, with TRBD1 matching 9 bases. Germline V gene lookup returns CDR1 SGHNT and CDR2 YYREEE (reference sequence). V shed 0 bases, J shed 7 bases, and the junction held 5 bases outside the gene matches. CDR3 length: 15 residues. CDR3 DNA: TGTGCCAGCAGCTTGGACAGGGGGCGCTTTAATGAGCAGTTCTTC. Its protein is CASSLDRGRFNEQFF.

CDR3 protein: CASSQGYRGNYGYTF. The CDR3 DNA is TGCGCCAGCAGCCAGGGATACAGGGGTAACTATGGCTACACCTTC. This chain links TRBV4-1 with TRBJ1-2; 7 bases agree with TRBD1. CDR1 and CDR2 (germline): MGHRA, YSYEKL. Trimming at V came to 3 bases and at J to 1 base, leaving 5 bases not matched to a gene. CDR3 length: 15 amino acids.

This clone was seen a handful of times. The genes are TRBV6-5 and TRBJ2-7, with 7 positions matching TRBD1. The CDR3 sequence is 15 residues long. J gave up 2 bases and V 5 bases, and 9 bases lay outside the gene matches. Germline CDR1 reads MNHEY; CDR2 reads SVGAGI. The CDR3, as DNA: TGTGCCAGCAGTCGAGCCAGGACAGGTGCCTACGAGCAGTACTTC. It codes for CASSRARTGAYEQYF.

V gene TRBV2 combines with J gene TRBJ1-2, with 8 bases identical to TRBD1. After removal of 4 bases from V and 8 bases from J, the junction contained 12 bases not matched to a gene. CDR3 length: 15 amino acids. Looked up from germline, CDR1 is SNHLY and CDR2 is FYNNEI. CDR3 nucleotides: TGTGCCAGCAGTGTCGAGGCCGGGACAGGAACAGGCTACACCTTC. It specifies CASSVEAGTGTGYTF.

The chain has TRBV7-3 and TRBJ2-6, with 9 bases matching TRBD1. The CDR3 is 18 amino acids. V shed 3 bases, J shed 5 bases, and the junction held 11 bases outside the gene matches. CDR1 SGHTA and CDR2 FQGTGA come from the germline V gene. CDR3 coding DNA: TGTGCCAGCAGCTTGATGGGGACAGGGAGTGGAAGGGCCAACGTCCTGACTTTC. Translated: CASSLMGTGSGRANVLTF.

This clone was seen a few times. CDR3: CSVNDARRGYTF. CDR3 sequence (DNA): TGCAGCGTAAACGACGCACGGAGGGGCTACACCTTC. The V gene is TRBV29-1, the J gene TRBJ1-2, with D unresolved. The CDR3 totals 12 residues. The germline CDR1 and CDR2 sequences are SQVTM and ANQGSEA. The V end lost 6 bases, the J end lost 8 bases, and 16 bases lay between the germline ends.

This clone was found once. J is TRBJ1-6 and V is TRBV5-4, with 10 bases lining up with TRBD1. The V gene end was trimmed by 0 bases and the J gene end by 9 bases; junction bases not matched to a gene: 3. Germline values: CDR1 SGHNT, CDR2 YYREEE (reference sequence). The CDR3 runs 15 residues. The DNA of the CDR3 is TGTGCCAGCAGCTTGGAGACAGGGGGCTTTTCACCCCTCCACTTT. It specifies CASSLETGGFSPLHF.

Details on this clone: This sample includes further DNA sequences coding for the same CDR3. The chain combines TRBV18 with TRBJ1-3; D is unclear. There are 13 residues in the CDR3. From germline, CDR1 is KGHSH and CDR2 LQKENI. V was trimmed by 0 bases and J by 2 bases, leaving 2 bases between them. The CDR3 loop reads CASSPPAGNTIYF. As DNA, the CDR3 is TGTGCCAGCTCACCACCCGCTGGAAACACCATATATTTT.

V and J are TRBV5-1 and TRBJ1-4, with TRBD1 matching 12 bases. CDR1 is SGHRS, CDR2 YFSETQ, per germline. This CDR3 contains 15 residues. V gave up 3 bases and J gave up 13 bases; unmatched junction bases: 10. The CDR3 region is CASSSDGTGGRGLFF. The CDR3 DNA follows: TGCGCCAGCAGCTCGGACGGGACAGGGGGCCGGGGACTGTTTTTT.

CDR3 nucleotide sequence: TGTGCCAGCCAAACCCCCGGGACAGGGAATGAAAAACTGTTTTTT. Its protein is CASQTPGTGNEKLFF. The J gene is TRBJ1-4, the V gene TRBV28; 9 bases map to TRBD1. CDR3 length: 15 residues. Per germline, CDR1 MDHEN and CDR2 SYDVKM. The V and J ends lost 8 bases and 5 bases, in that order; junction bases with no gene match: 9. Using reference TRBV28 and TRBJ1-4 for the parts outside the CDR3, the full variable domain is DVKVTQSSRYLVKRTGEKVFLECVQDMDHENMFWYRQDPGLGLRLIYFSYDVKMKEKGDIPEGYSVSREKKERFSLILESASTNQTSMYLCASQTPGTGNEKLFFGSGTQLSVL.

The table lists this clone with a few counts. The V gene is TRBV29-1, the J gene TRBJ1-2; 9 bases agree with TRBD1. The CDR3 is made up of 12 amino acids. Germline V gene data show CDR1 as SQVTM and CDR2 as ANQGSEA. Germline trimming cut 5 bases from V and 5 bases from J; bases unmatched to any gene: 3. CDR3 residues: CSVLGQGYGYTF. DNA of the CDR3: TGCAGCGTTTTGGGACAGGGTTATGGCTACACCTTC.

The chain carries TRBV9 and TRBJ2-1; 7 bases align to TRBD2. V lost 0 bases, J lost 10 bases, and 4 bases stayed unmatched. CDR1 and CDR2 (germline): SGDLS, YYNGEE. The CDR3 contains 13 residues. CDR3 DNA sequence: TGTGCCAGCAGCGTAGAAGCCGGGAGGGAGCAGTTCTTC. Translation gives CASSVEAGREQFF.

This rearrangement joins TRBV2 to TRBJ1-1; D may be TRBD1 (5 bases). This CDR3 is 15 amino acids long. The germline gives CDR1 SNHLY, CDR2 FYNNEI. V lost 1 base and J lost 0, with 9 bases in between. CDR3 protein: CASSEGRDLNTEAFF. DNA of the CDR3: TGTGCCAGCAGTGAAGGGAGGGACTTGAACACTGAAGCTTTCTTT.

J is TRBJ1-1 and V is TRBV6-2 or TRBV6-3; D possibly corresponds to TRBD1 (5 bases). Trimming removed 0 bases from V and 10 bases from J, with 18 bases in between. CDR3 length: 15 amino acids. The germline V gene encodes CDR1 MNHEY and CDR2 SVGEGT. As DNA, the CDR3 is TGTGCCAGCAGTTACTCGAACTTCAGGGCCCTCGGAGCTTTCTTT. This sequence encodes CASSYSNFRALGAFF.